Presented here are 29 T cell receptor beta chains from one specimen sequenced in a study of blood T cell repertoires in COVID-19. Data came from immunoSEQ multiplex PCR; TCRdb stores just in-frame clones and leaves some out. The sample yields around 110,000 clones, about 80% seen once. Sequencing was carried out using peripheral blood. The receptors shown here come from a man in his 70s with acute or convalescent COVID-19.

The chain links TRBV10-3 to TRBJ2-1; tentatively, D is TRBD1 (5 bases). Per germline, CDR1 ENHRY and CDR2 SYGVKD. The V end was cut by 10 bases, the J end by 0 bases, with 10 bases between. CDR3 size: 13 residues. CDR3: CATATGSYNEQFF. The DNA of the CDR3 is TGTGCCACCGCTACAGGCTCCTACAATGAGCAGTTCTTC.

The chain combines TRBV5-1 with TRBJ1-1; a possible D gene is TRBD1 (6 bases). V dropped 3 bases and J dropped 1 base, with 13 bases sitting between them. Germline CDR1 is SGHRS and CDR2 is YFSETQ. The CDR3 is made up of 15 amino acids. As DNA, the CDR3 is TGCGCCAGCAGCTCAGCCGGGACAAAGAACACTGAAGCTTTCTTT. Translation: CASSSAGTKNTEAFF.

The CDR3 is CASSTSGGATYNSPLHF. The CDR3 nucleotides read TGTGCCAGCAGTACCTCCGGGGGGGCAACCTATAATTCACCCCTCCACTTT. The chain carries TRBV28 and TRBJ1-6, with D perhaps TRBD1 (6 bases). The CDR3 runs to 17 residues. Germline V gene sequence: CDR1 MDHEN, CDR2 SYDVKM. The V gene lost 5 bases and the J gene lost 2 bases, with 16 bases spanning the gap.

The chain links TRBV11-2 to TRBJ1-4; TRBD1 matches 8 bases. Germline CDR1 is SGHAT and CDR2 is FQNNGV. After removal of 4 bases from V and 7 bases from J, the junction contained 5 bases not matched to a gene. This CDR3 contains 14 residues. CDR3 region: CASSSGQGSEKLFF. As DNA, the CDR3 is TGTGCCAGCAGCTCCGGACAGGGTAGTGAAAAACTGTTTTTT. Using reference TRBV11-2 and TRBJ1-4 for the parts outside the CDR3, the full variable domain is EAGVAQSPRYKIIEKRQSVAFWCNPISGHATLYWYQQILGQGPKLLIQFQNNGVVDDSQLPKDRFSAERLKGVDSTLKIQPAKLEDSAVYLCASSSGQGSEKLFFGSGTQLSVL.

The CDR3 region has the DNA TGTGCCATCAGCCAAACCACTGGGACAGGGGGTAACACCATATATTTT. Protein sequence: CAISQTTGTGGNTIYF. The chain has TRBV10-3 and TRBJ1-3; 11 bases fit TRBD1. From germline, CDR1 is ENHRY and CDR2 SYGVKD. Trimming removed 6 bases from V and 7 bases from J; junction bases left unmatched: 11. This CDR3 comprises 16 residues.

This chain links TRBV7-9 with TRBJ2-7; possible D gene TRBD1, 5 bases. The CDR3 spans 16 residues. Trimming removed 1 base at V and 2 bases at J, with 15 bases between. The germline V gene encodes CDR1 SEHNR and CDR2 FQNEAQ (reference sequence). The CDR3 protein is CASSLDQAGNPYEQYF. DNA of the CDR3: TGTGCCAGCAGCTTAGATCAGGCAGGGAATCCCTACGAGCAGTACTTC.

The CDR3 here is CASSQGWGQSGSPLHF. In DNA form, the CDR3 reads TGTGCCAGCAGCCAAGGTTGGGGACAGAGCGGTTCACCCCTCCACTTT. The chain recombines TRBV3-1 (or the pseudogene TRBV3-2) with TRBJ1-6; 7 nucleotides match TRBD1. Germline V gene sequence: CDR1 LGHDT, CDR2 YNNKEL (reference sequence). This CDR3 is built from 16 residues. V was clipped by 1 base and J by 9 bases; unmatched bases: 9.

The chain has TRBV18 and TRBJ1-2; 8 bases align to TRBD1. The germline gives CDR1 KGHSH, CDR2 LQKENI. V shed 5 bases, J shed 2 bases, and the junction held 7 bases outside the gene matches. CDR3 length equals 15 residues. The CDR3 bases are TGTGCCAGCTCATCTGGACAGGGAGCGAACTATGGCTACACCTTC. This encodes CASSSGQGANYGYTF.

This chain uses TRBV29-1 with TRBJ1-1; maybe TRBD1 (6 bases). The V end was cut by 7 bases, the J end by 3 bases, with 12 bases between. Looked up from germline, CDR1 is SQVTM and CDR2 is ANQGSEA. The CDR3 spans 12 residues. The CDR3 spells CSGKQGHTEAFF. The CDR3 DNA follows: TGCAGCGGTAAACAGGGTCACACTGAAGCTTTCTTT. The variable domain in full, completed from reference TRBV29-1 and TRBJ1-1, reads SAVISQKPSRDICQRGTSLTIQCQVDSQVTMMFWYRQQPGQSLTLIATANQGSEATYESGFVIDKFPISRPNLTFSTLTVSNMSPEDSSIYLCSGKQGHTEAFFGQGTRLTVV.

V gene TRBV11-3 combines with J gene TRBJ1-1; perhaps TRBD1 as D (6 bases). V was trimmed by 3 bases and J by 4 bases, leaving 9 bases between them. The CDR3 is 13 residues long. Germline lookup yields CDR1 SGHNT and CDR2 YENEEA. The CDR3 reads CASSLNRVTEAFF. The CDR3 region has the DNA TGTGCCAGCAGCTTGAACAGGGTCACTGAAGCTTTCTTT.

The rearrangement links TRBV19 to TRBJ2-7; 7 positions match TRBD1. Germline CDR1 reads LNHDA; CDR2 reads SQIVND (reference sequence). The CDR3 covers 13 residues. Trimming took 5 bases from V and 1 from J; bases not matched to a gene: 2. CDR3 bases: TGTGCCAGTAGTGCGACAGGGTCCTACGAGCAGTACTTC. As protein: CASSATGSYEQYF.

This chain uses TRBV9 with TRBJ2-1, with D perhaps matching TRBD2 (5 bases). The CDR3 contains 15 residues. Germline CDR1 and CDR2: SGDLS and YYNGEE. V was pared by 0 bases and J by 4 bases, with 11 bases between. The CDR3 DNA follows: TGTGCCAGCAGCGTAGACCCTAGCCCTTACAATGAGCAGTTCTTC. As protein: CASSVDPSPYNEQFF.

The genes are TRBV6-5 and TRBJ1-2, with D maybe TRBD1 (6 bases). The length of the CDR3 is 13 residues. The germline CDR1 and CDR2 sequences are MNHEY and SVGAGI. V was pared by 2 bases and J by 4 bases, with 8 bases between. The CDR3 region has the DNA TGTGCCAGCAGTTACAGGGGGGGCTATGGCTACACCTTC. It codes for CASSYRGGYGYTF.

The rearrangement links TRBV12-3 or TRBV12-4 to TRBJ2-1, with D unresolved. This CDR3 region has 13 residues. V lost 3 bases and J lost 4, with 7 bases in between. For the CDR3, the DNA is TGTGCCAGCAGTTTGAACATTTACAATGAGCAGTTCTTC. Protein sequence: CASSLNIYNEQFF.

The rearrangement links TRBV18 to TRBJ1-1, with D unresolved. The V and J ends lost 1 base and 4 bases respectively, with 16 bases between them. Germline V gene data show CDR1 as KGHSH and CDR2 as LQKENI. The CDR3 contains 16 residues. DNA of the CDR3: TGTGCCAGCTCACCACTCGAGTGGGCGCGGGTCACTGAAGCTTTCTTT. It specifies CASSPLEWARVTEAFF. Full variable domain (outside the CDR3, taken from reference TRBV18 and TRBJ1-1): NAGVMQNPRHLVRRRGQEARLRCSPMKGHSHVYWYRQLPEEGLKFMVYLQKENIIDESGMPKERFSAEFPKEGPSILRIQQVVRGDSAAYFCASSPLEWARVTEAFFGQGTRLTVV.

The V gene is TRBV19, the J gene TRBJ1-2; the match to TRBD1 covers 7 bases. Germline values: CDR1 LNHDA, CDR2 SQIVND (reference sequence). This CDR3 is built from 16 residues. Germline trimming cut 6 bases from V and 2 bases from J; bases unmatched to any gene: 12. CDR3 coding DNA: TGTGCCAGTAGCCTCCGACAGGGACATACGAACTATGGCTACACCTTC. It is translated as CASSLRQGHTNYGYTF.

The chain combines TRBV19 with TRBJ2-1, with 9 nucleotides matching TRBD2. J lost 5 bases, V lost 3 bases, and 2 bases had no gene match. The CDR3 sequence is 14 residues long. Germline loops: CDR1 LNHDA, CDR2 SQIVND (reference sequence). The CDR3 loop reads CASSISGGHNEQFF. CDR3 sequence (DNA): TGTGCCAGTAGTATTAGCGGGGGTCACAATGAGCAGTTCTTC.

This chain connects TRBV12-5 to TRBJ1-3; D gene unclear. Per the germline V gene, CDR1 is LGHNT and CDR2 is FRNRAP. V lost 0 bases to trimming and J lost 2 bases, with 8 bases between them. The length of the CDR3 is 15 residues. In DNA, the CDR3 is TGTGCTAGTGGTTTGGTAACGAGCGCTGGAAACACCATATATTTT. It encodes CASGLVTSAGNTIYF.

The V gene is TRBV19, the J gene TRBJ2-3, with a tentative D call TRBD1 (6 bases). CDR3 length: 15 amino acids. With 7 bases removed from V and 4 bases from J, the gap between germline ends came to 18 bases. CDR1 and CDR2 (germline): LNHDA, SQIVND (reference sequence). CDR3 region: CASTALGQGPDTQYF. Written as DNA, the CDR3 is TGTGCCAGTACCGCTCTGGGGCAGGGGCCAGATACGCAGTATTTT.

This chain links TRBV5-1 with TRBJ2-2; D gene ambiguous. Germline V lookup: CDR1 SGHRS, CDR2 YFSETQ. The V end was cut by 2 bases, the J end by 3 bases, with 17 bases between. The CDR3 loop spans 17 amino acids. CDR3 coding DNA: TGCGCCAGCAGCTTTGGTCCACCGAAGACTTACACCGGGGAGCTGTTTTTT. This translates into CASSFGPPKTYTGELFF.

The chain has TRBV5-1 and TRBJ1-3; D remains ambiguous. Trimming stripped 4 bases from V and 0 bases from J, with 11 bases between. The CDR3 is 15 amino acids. CDR1 is SGHRS, CDR2 YFSETQ, per germline. In DNA form, the CDR3 reads TGCGCCAGCAGCCCTCAGGCCAGCTCTGGAAACACCATATATTTT. Translated, it gives CASSPQASSGNTIYF.

The chain is built from TRBV9 and TRBJ2-2, with D hard to call. The germline V and J ends were trimmed by 1 base and 6 bases, with 7 bases remaining between them. Germline CDR1 and CDR2: SGDLS and YYNGEE. This CDR3 is built from 13 residues. The CDR3 loop is CASSVRQAGELFF. CDR3 nucleotides: TGTGCCAGCAGCGTAAGGCAGGCCGGGGAGCTGTTTTTT.

This clone has a handful of counts. The rearrangement uses TRBV6-5 and TRBJ1-5; 8 positions agree with TRBD1. The germline V gene encodes CDR1 MNHEY and CDR2 SVGAGI. The length of the CDR3 is 11 residues. Unmatched junction bases numbered 6, after V lost 9 bases and J lost 11 bases. This CDR3 is CASKQGVAQHF. The CDR3 nucleotides read TGTGCCAGTAAACAGGGGGTGGCCCAGCATTTT.

This chain links TRBV5-8 with TRBJ1-6; TRBD1 aligns across 11 bases. The V and J ends lost 4 bases and 10 bases, in that order; junction bases with no gene match: 10. The CDR3 runs 16 residues. Germline CDR1 reads SGHTS; CDR2 reads YDEGEE. DNA of the CDR3: TGTGCCAGCAGCCCAGGACAGGGGGCGGGAAGGTCACCCCTCCACTTT. Translating it yields CASSPGQGAGRSPLHF.

The genes are TRBV5-1 and TRBJ1-6; D is ambiguous. In germline, CDR1 is SGHRS, CDR2 YFSETQ. This CDR3 is built from 18 residues. V was trimmed by 1 base and J by 3 bases, leaving 17 bases between them. CDR3 region: CASSLQTPNGVYNSPLHF. CDR3 nucleotides: TGCGCCAGCAGCTTGCAGACCCCCAACGGGGTCTATAATTCACCCCTCCACTTT.

The V call is TRBV21-1, the J call TRBJ1-1; the table's TRBD1 call for D was not verified on the DNA. TRBV21-1 is a documented pseudogene. The CDR3 extends over 17 amino acids. The CDR3, as DNA: TGTGCCAGCAGCAAAGACCCCGAACAGGGGTTGAACACTGAAGCTTTCTTT. It specifies CASSKDPEQGLNTEAFF.

The CDR3 here is CASSAIQGPDTQYF. The CDR3 nucleotides read TGTGCCAGTAGTGCCATACAGGGACCAGATACGCAGTATTTT. The chain links TRBV19 to TRBJ2-3; the D gene is possibly TRBD1 (6 bases). V was cut by 5 bases and J by 4 bases, with 13 bases left in between. CDR1 and CDR2 from the germline V gene are LNHDA and SQIVND (reference sequence). This CDR3 has 14 amino acids.

The V gene is TRBV10-3, the J gene TRBJ1-2; D is undetermined. The V gene's germline CDR1 is ENHRY and CDR2 SYGVKD. V lost 2 bases and J 2 bases, leaving 6 bases between the germline ends. The CDR3 is 13 amino acids. CDR3 residues: CAISEGRNYGYTF. In DNA, the CDR3 is TGTGCCATCAGTGAGGGCAGGAACTATGGCTACACCTTC.

This clone was counted once. V and J are TRBV3-1 (or the pseudogene TRBV3-2) and TRBJ1-1, with D tentatively TRBD1 (6 bases). The CDR3 is 15 residues long. V lost 4 bases, J lost 5 bases, and 17 bases lay in between. Germline CDR1 LGHDT, CDR2 YNNKEL (reference sequence). CDR3 nucleotides: TGTGCCAGCAGCCCTTTACAAGGGGGGGGAACTGAAGCTTTCTTT. This translates into CASSPLQGGGTEAFF.